What follows describes a single T cell receptor beta chain. The antigen is unknown. In germline, CDR1 is MDHEN, CDR2 SYDVKM. The V and J ends lost 2 bases and 3 bases, in that order; junction bases with no gene match: 3. The length of the CDR3 is 16 residues. The data originate from a study of cytomegalovirus exposure and HLA in healthy donors. Broader study findings: Rare sequences made up most TCRs, while some public TCRs were found in many donors.

This table comes from immunoSEQ multiplex PCR, and its TCRdb copy is limited to in-frame clones, with some not included. The table records 120,000 or so clones, roughly 89% of them present only once. Sequencing was performed on PBMCs. The clonotype was recovered from a woman under 30 in good health and CMV-seronegative. J is TRBJ2-7 and V is TRBV28; 14 nucleotides align to TRBD2. The CDR3 reads CASSLRLAGGLYEQYF. Written as DNA, the CDR3 is TGTGCCAGCAGTTTACGACTAGCGGGAGGGCTCTACGAGCAGTACTTC.